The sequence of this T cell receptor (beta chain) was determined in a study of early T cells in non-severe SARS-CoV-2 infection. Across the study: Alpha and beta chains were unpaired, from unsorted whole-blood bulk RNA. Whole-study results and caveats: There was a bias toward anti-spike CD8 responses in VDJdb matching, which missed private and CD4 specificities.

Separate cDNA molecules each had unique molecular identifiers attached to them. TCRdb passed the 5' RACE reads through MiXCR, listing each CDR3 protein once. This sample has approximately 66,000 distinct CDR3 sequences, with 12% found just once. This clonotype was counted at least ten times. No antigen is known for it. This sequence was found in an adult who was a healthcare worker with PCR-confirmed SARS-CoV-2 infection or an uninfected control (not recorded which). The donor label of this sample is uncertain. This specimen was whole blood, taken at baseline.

CDR3 DNA: TGTGCCAGCAGCGTTAACGGGATCTATGGCTACACCTTC. Protein: CASSVNGIYGYTF. The chain is built from TRBV9 and TRBJ1-2; D is ambiguous. The V end was cut by 2 bases, the J end by 4 bases, with 9 bases between. The CDR3 contains 13 residues. The germline gives CDR1 SGDLS, CDR2 YYNGEE.